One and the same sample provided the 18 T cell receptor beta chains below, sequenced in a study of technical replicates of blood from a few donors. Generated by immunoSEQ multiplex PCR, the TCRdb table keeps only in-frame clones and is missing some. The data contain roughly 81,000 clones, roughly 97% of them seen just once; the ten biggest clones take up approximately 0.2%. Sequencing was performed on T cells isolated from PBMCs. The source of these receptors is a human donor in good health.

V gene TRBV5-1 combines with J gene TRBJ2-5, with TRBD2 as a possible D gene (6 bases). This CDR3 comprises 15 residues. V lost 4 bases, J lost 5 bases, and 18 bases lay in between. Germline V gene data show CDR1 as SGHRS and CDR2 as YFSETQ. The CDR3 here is CASSPGSGGGETQYF. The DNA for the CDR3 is TGCGCCAGCAGCCCTGGGAGCGGTGGAGGGGAGACCCAGTACTTC.

The DNA for the CDR3 is TGCGCCAGCAGCTTGGATCCTACAGGGATGAGGGTCAATGAGCAGTTCTTC. It specifies CASSLDPTGMRVNEQFF. The V gene is TRBV5-1, the J gene TRBJ2-1, with D perhaps TRBD1 (6 bases). V lost 0 bases, J lost 6 bases, and 19 bases lay in between. Germline V lookup: CDR1 SGHRS, CDR2 YFSETQ. This CDR3 has 17 amino acids. The whole variable domain, remainder taken from reference TRBV5-1 and TRBJ2-1, is KAGVTQTPRYLIKTRGQQVTLSCSPISGHRSVSWYQQTPGQGLQFLFEYFSETQRNKGNFPGRFSGRQFSNSRSEMNVSTLELGDSALYLCASSLDPTGMRVNEQFFGPGTRLTVL.

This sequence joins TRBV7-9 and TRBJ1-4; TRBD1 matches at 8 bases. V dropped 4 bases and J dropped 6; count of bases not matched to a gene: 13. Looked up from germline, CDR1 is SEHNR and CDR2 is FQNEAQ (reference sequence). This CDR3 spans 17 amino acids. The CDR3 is CASSSLRGDRGYEKLFF. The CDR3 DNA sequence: TGTGCCAGCAGCTCCCTTCGGGGTGACAGGGGATATGAAAAACTGTTTTTT.

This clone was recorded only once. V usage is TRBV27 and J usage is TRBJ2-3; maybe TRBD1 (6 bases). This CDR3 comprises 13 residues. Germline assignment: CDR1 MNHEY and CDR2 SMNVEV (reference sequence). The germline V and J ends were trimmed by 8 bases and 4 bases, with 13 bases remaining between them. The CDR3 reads CASFPPGADTQYF. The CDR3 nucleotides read TGTGCCAGCTTCCCCCCAGGGGCAGATACGCAGTATTTT.

The DNA for the CDR3 is TGTGCTAGTGCCTATTTAAATCAGCCCCAGCATTTT. This translates into CASAYLNQPQHF. This chain joins TRBV12-5 and TRBJ1-5; D is ambiguous. Germline V gives CDR1 LGHNT, CDR2 FRNRAP. V was cut by 7 bases and J by 4 bases, with 8 bases left in between. This CDR3 region has 12 residues.

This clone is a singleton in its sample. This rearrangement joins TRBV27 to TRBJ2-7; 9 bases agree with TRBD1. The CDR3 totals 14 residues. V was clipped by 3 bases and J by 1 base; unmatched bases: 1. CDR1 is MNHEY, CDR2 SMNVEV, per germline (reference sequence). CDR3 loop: CASSFGTGSYEQYF. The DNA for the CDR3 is TGTGCCAGCAGTTTCGGGACAGGGTCCTACGAGCAGTACTTC.

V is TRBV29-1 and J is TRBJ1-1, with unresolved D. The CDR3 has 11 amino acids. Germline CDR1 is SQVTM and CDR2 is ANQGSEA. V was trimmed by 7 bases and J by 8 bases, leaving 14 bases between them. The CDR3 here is CSAKVGLEAFF. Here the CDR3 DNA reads TGCAGCGCTAAGGTGGGCCTGGAAGCTTTCTTT. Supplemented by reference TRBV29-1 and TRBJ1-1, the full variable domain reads SAVISQKPSRDICQRGTSLTIQCQVDSQVTMMFWYRQQPGQSLTLIATANQGSEATYESGFVIDKFPISRPNLTFSTLTVSNMSPEDSSIYLCSAKVGLEAFFGQGTRLTVV.

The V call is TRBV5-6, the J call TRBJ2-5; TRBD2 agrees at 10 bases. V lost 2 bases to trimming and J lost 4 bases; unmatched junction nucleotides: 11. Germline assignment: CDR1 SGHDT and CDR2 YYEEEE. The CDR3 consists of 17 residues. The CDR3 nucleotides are TGTGCCAGCAGCTTTGATCGCTCTAGCGGGAGCCCAGAGACCCAGTACTTC. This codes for CASSFDRSSGSPETQYF.

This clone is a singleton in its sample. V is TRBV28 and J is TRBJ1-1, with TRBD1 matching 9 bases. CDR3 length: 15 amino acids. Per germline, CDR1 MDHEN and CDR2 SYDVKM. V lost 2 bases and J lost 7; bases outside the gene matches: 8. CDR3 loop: CASSLPGDRDGEAFF. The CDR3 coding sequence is TGTGCCAGCAGTTTACCCGGGGACAGGGACGGTGAAGCTTTCTTT.

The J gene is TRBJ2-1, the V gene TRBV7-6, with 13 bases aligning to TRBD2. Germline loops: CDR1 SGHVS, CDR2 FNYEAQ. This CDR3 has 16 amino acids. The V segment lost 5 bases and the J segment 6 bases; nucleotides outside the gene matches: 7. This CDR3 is CASSPQGLAGPNEQFF. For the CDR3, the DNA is TGTGCCAGCAGCCCCCAGGGACTAGCGGGACCCAATGAGCAGTTCTTC.

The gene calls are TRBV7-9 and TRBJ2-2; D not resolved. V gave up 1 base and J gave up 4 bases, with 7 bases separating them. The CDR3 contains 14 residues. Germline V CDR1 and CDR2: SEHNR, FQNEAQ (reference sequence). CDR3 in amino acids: CASSLGISTGELFF. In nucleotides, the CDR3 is TGTGCCAGCAGCTTAGGTATCTCCACCGGGGAGCTGTTTTTT.

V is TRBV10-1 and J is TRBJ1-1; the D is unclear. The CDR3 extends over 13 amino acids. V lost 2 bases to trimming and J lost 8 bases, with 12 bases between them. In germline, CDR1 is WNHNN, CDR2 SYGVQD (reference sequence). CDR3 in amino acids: CASSETETAEAFF. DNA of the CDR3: TGCGCCAGCAGTGAGACAGAGACGGCAGAAGCTTTCTTT.

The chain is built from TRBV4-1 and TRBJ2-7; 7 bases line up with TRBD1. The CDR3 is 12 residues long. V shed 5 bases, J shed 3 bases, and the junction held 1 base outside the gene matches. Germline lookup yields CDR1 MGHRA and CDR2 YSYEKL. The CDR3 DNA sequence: TGCGCCAGCAGCACAGGGGACTACGAGCAGTACTTC. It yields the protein CASSTGDYEQYF.

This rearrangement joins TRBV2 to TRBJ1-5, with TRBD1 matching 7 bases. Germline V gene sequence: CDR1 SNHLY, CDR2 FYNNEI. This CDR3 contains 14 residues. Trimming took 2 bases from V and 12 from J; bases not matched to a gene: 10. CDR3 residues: CASSETGVLGNQHF. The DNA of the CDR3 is TGTGCCAGCAGTGAAACAGGGGTCCTCGGTAACCAGCATTTT. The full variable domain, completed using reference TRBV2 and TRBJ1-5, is EPEVTQTPSHQVTQMGQEVILRCVPISNHLYFYWYRQILGQKVEFLVSFYNNEISEKSEIFDDQFSVERPDGSNFTLKIRSTKLEDSAMYFCASSETGVLGNQHFGDGTRLSIL.

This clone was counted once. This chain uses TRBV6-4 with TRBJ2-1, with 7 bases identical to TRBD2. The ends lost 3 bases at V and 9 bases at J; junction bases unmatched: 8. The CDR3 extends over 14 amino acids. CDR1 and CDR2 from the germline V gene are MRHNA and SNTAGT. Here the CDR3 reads CASSEPSGKGEQFF. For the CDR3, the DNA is TGTGCCAGCAGTGAGCCTAGCGGAAAGGGTGAGCAGTTCTTC.

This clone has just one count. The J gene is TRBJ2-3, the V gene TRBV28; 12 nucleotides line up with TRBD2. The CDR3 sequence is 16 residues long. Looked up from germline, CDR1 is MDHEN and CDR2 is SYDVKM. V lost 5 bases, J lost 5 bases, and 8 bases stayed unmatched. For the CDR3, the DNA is TGTGCCAGCAGTATTCCGGGACTAGCGGGTGGAGATACGCAGTATTTT. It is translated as CASSIPGLAGGDTQYF.

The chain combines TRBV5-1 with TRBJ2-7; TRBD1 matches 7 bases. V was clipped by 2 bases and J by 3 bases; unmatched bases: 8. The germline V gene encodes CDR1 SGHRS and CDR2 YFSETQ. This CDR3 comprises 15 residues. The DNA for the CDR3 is TGCGCCAGCAGCTTCAACCGGGACAGCGGCTACGAGCAGTACTTC. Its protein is CASSFNRDSGYEQYF.

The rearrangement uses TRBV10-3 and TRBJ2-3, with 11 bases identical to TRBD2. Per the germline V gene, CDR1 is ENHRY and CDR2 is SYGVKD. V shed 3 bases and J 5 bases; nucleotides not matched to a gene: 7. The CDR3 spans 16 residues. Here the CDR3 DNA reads TGTGCCATCAGTGACTCGCCGGGACTAGCGGTAGATACGCAGTATTTT. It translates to CAISDSPGLAVDTQYF.